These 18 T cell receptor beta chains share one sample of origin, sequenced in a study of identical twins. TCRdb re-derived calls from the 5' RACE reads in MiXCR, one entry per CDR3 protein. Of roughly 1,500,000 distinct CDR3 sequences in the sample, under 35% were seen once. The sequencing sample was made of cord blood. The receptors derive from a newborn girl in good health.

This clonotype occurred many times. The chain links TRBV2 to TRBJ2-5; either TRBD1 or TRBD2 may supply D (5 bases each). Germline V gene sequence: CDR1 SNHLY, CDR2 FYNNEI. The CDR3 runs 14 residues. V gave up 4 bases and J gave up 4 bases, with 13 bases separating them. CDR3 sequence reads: CASSVTPGGETQYF. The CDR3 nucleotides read TGTGCCAGCAGTGTAACTCCTGGGGGAGAGACCCAGTACTTC.

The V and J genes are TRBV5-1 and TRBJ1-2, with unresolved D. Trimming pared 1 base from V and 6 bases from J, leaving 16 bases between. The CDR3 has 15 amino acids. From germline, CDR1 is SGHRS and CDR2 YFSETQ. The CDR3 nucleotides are TGCGCCAGCAGCTTGCTTACTGACGGGCGGGATGGCTACACCTTC. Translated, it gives CASSLLTDGRDGYTF.

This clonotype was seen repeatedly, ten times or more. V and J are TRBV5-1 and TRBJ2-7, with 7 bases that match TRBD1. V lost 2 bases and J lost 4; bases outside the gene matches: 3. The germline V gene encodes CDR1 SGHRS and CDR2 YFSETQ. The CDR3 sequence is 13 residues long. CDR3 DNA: TGCGCCAGCAGCTTTGGGACAGAGTACGAGCAGTACTTC. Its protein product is CASSFGTEYEQYF. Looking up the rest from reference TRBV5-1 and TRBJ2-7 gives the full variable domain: KAGVTQTPRYLIKTRGQQVTLSCSPISGHRSVSWYQQTPGQGLQFLFEYFSETQRNKGNFPGRFSGRQFSNSRSEMNVSTLELGDSALYLCASSFGTEYEQYFGPGTRLTVT.

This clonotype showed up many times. The CDR3 loop is CASSLIRGRSYNEQFF. DNA for the CDR3: TGTGCCAGCAGCTTAATTCGGGGGCGATCCTACAATGAGCAGTTCTTC. The gene calls are TRBV11-1 and TRBJ2-1; D might be TRBD1 or TRBD2, each matching 6 bases. Trimming stripped 2 bases from V and 1 base from J, with 12 bases between. Per germline, CDR1 SGHAT and CDR2 FQDESV (reference sequence). This CDR3 comprises 16 residues.

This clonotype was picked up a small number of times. CDR3 DNA sequence: TGTGCCAGCAGTCCTCGAGGAGGACCTCTCACTGAAGCTTTCTTT. Protein: CASSPRGGPLTEAFF. The V gene is TRBV5-4, the J gene TRBJ1-1, with no clear D. Germline V gene data show CDR1 as SGHNT and CDR2 as YYREEE (reference sequence). The CDR3 extends over 15 amino acids. V was shortened by 5 bases and J by 4 bases, with 18 bases between the two germline ends. Using reference TRBV5-4 and TRBJ1-1 for the parts outside the CDR3, the full variable domain is ETGVTQSPTHLIKTRGQQVTLRCSSQSGHNTVSWYQQALGQGPQFIFQYYREEENGRGNFPPRFSGLQFPNYSSELNVNALELDDSALYLCASSPRGGPLTEAFFGQGTRLTVV.

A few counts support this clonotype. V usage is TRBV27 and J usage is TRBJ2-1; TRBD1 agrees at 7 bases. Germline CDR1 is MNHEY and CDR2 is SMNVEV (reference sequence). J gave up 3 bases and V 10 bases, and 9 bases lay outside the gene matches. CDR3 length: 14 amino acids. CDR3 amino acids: CATGTGTDYNEQFF. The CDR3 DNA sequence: TGTGCCACCGGGACCGGGACAGACTACAATGAGCAGTTCTTC.

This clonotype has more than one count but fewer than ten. The CDR3 is CLTGGGYGYTF. The CDR3 region has the DNA TGCCTGACAGGGGGTGGCTATGGCTACACCTTC. The rearrangement uses TRBV20-1 and TRBJ1-2; 9 bases map to TRBD1. CDR3 length: 11 residues. Germline V gene sequence: CDR1 DFQATT, CDR2 SNEGSKA (reference sequence).

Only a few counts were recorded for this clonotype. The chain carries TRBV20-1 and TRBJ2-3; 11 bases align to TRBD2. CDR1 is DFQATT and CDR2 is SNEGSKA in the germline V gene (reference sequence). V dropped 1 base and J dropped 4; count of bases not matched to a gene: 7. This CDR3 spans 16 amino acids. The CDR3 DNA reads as TGCAGTGCTAGAGTACCGGGACTAGCGGTCTCAGATACGCAGTATTTT. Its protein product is CSARVPGLAVSDTQYF.

CDR3 loop: CASSSARYSRGSQETQYF. The CDR3 region has the DNA TGCGCCAGCAGCTCGGCACGCTACTCACGCGGCAGCCAAGAGACCCAGTACTTC. The chain combines TRBV5-1 with TRBJ2-5; D is uncertain. This CDR3 has 18 amino acids. Between the trimmed V and J ends, which lost 3 bases and 1 base, there was a span of 22 bases. In germline, CDR1 is SGHRS, CDR2 YFSETQ.

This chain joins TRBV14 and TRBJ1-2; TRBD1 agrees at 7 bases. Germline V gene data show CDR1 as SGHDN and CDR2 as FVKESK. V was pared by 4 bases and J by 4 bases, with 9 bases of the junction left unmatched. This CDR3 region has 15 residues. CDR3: CASSRTGERSYGYTF. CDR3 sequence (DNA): TGTGCCAGCAGCCGAACAGGGGAAAGGAGCTATGGCTACACCTTC. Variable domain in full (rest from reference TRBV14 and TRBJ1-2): EAGVTQFPSHSVIEKGQTVTLRCDPISGHDNLYWYRRVMGKEIKFLLHFVKESKQDESGMPNNRFLAERTGGTYSTLKVQPAELEDSGVYFCASSRTGERSYGYTFGSGTRLTVV.

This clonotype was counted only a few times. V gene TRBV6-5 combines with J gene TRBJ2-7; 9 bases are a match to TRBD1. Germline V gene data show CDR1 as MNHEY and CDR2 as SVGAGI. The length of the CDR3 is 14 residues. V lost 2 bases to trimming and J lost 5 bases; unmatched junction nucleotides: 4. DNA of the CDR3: TGTGCCAGCAGTTACCGGGACAGGGCCGACGAGCAGTACTTC. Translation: CASSYRDRADEQYF.

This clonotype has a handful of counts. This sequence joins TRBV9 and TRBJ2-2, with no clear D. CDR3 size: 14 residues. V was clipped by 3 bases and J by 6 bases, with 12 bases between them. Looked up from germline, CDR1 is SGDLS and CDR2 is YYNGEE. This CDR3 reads CASSGSSFPGELFF. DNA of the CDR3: TGTGCCAGCAGCGGGTCTAGTTTTCCCGGGGAGCTGTTTTTT. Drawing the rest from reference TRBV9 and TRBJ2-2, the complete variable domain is DSGVTQTPKHLITATGQRVTLRCSPRSGDLSVYWYQQSLDQGLQFLIQYYNGEERAKGNILERFSAQQFPDLHSELNLSSLELGDSALYFCASSGSSFPGELFFGEGSRLTVL.

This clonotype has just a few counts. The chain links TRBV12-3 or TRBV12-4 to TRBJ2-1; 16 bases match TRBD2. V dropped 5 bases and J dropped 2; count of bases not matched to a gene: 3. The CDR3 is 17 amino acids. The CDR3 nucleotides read TGTGCCAGCAGTCCCGGGACTAGCGGGAGGGCCTACAATGAGCAGTTCTTC. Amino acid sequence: CASSPGTSGRAYNEQFF.

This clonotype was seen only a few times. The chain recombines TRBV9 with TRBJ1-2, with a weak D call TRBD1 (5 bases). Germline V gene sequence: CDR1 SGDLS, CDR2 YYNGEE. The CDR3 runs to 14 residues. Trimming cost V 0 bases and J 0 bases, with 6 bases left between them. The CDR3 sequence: CASSVVGANYGYTF. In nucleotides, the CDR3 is TGTGCCAGCAGCGTAGTGGGGGCTAACTATGGCTACACCTTC.

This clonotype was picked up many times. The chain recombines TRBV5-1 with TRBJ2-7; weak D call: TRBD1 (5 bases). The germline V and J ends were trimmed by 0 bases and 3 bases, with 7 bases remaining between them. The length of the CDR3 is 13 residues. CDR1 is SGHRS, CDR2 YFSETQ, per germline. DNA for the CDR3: TGCGCCAGCAGCTTGGATGACAGCTACGAGCAGTACTTC. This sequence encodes CASSLDDSYEQYF.

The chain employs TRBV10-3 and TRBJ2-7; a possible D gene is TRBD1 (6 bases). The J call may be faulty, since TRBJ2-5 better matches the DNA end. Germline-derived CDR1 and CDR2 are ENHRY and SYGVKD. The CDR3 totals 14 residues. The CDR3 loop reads CAISEGRGTGTQYF. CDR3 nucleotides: TGTGCCATCAGTGAGGGCAGGGGTACAGGGACCCAGTACTTC.

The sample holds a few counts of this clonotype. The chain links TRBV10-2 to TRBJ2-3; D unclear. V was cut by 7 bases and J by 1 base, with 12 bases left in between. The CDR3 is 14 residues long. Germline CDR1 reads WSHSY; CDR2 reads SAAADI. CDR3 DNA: TGCGCCAGCACGCTTTATTTAGGCACAGATACGCAGTATTTT. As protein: CASTLYLGTDTQYF.

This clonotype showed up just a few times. The CDR3 reads CASSLGDSPGHTTYEQYF. In DNA form, the CDR3 reads TGTGCCAGCAGTTTAGGGGATAGCCCGGGACACACAACCTACGAGCAGTACTTC. The chain recombines TRBV12-3 or TRBV12-4 with TRBJ2-7, with TRBD1 as a possible D gene (6 bases). Trimming took 1 base from V and 2 from J, leaving 21 bases between them. There are 18 residues in the CDR3.